This TCR beta chain was captured in a study of cytomegalovirus exposure and HLA in healthy donors. Study-level background: A previous analysis identified 100 million to 120 million unique TCR beta sequences derived from roughly 190 million T cells. General study results and limits: Available immune exposure information was restricted to CMV serostatus only.

Notes on this clone: Its antigen is not known.

Germline-derived CDR1 and CDR2 are SNHLY and FYNNEI. CDR3 size: 13 residues. Deletions cut 4 bases from V and 9 bases from J, with 10 bases between. PCR primers comprised 60 Vbeta and 13 Jbeta primers. Assay used: immunoSEQ multiplex PCR; TCRdb lists only in-frame clones, some missing. The sample has roughly 130,000 clones, 80% seen once. The V gene is TRBV2, the J gene TRBJ1-6, with D perhaps matching TRBD1 (5 bases). This receptor was obtained from a male donor in good health and CMV-seronegative. The specimen sequenced was PBMCs. The CDR3 sequence is CASSVGGGSPLHF. The DNA of the CDR3 is TGTGCCAGCAGTGTGGGGGGTGGTTCACCCCTCCACTTT.